This TCR beta chain was documented in a study of Ad26.COV2.S vaccination and SARS-CoV-2 variants. Study-level findings and limits: Vaccinated and placebo-treated recipients had similar non-spike TCR breadth.

Clones were read by immunoSEQ multiplex PCR, and TCRdb kept only the in-frame ones, dropping some. The sample lists a few hundred thousand clones; roughly 88% were seen once. The treatment denotes: roughly 19 received Ad26.COV2.S at low or high dose, single or two shots; about 5 received placebo; per-sample allocation not given. The samples were gathered on day 63 after the first injection of vaccine or placebo. In the case of this clone: Antigen: not known.

V lost 1 base to trimming and J lost 6 bases, with 12 bases between them. The CDR3 runs to 14 residues. Germline assignment: CDR1 SGHRS and CDR2 YFSETQ. The sequence was collected from a person between 18 and 59 years old who received the Ad26.COV2.S COVID-19 vaccine or a placebo. The chain joins TRBV5-1 to TRBJ2-3, with D unclear. The sample was peripheral blood, taken in a trial of Ad26.COV2.S vaccine versus placebo. The CDR3 sequence is CASSLSSYFDTQYF. The CDR3 DNA sequence: TGCGCCAGCAGCTTGTCGTCTTATTTTGATACGCAGTATTTT. Full variable domain (outside the CDR3, taken from reference TRBV5-1 and TRBJ2-3): KAGVTQTPRYLIKTRGQQVTLSCSPISGHRSVSWYQQTPGQGLQFLFEYFSETQRNKGNFPGRFSGRQFSNSRSEMNVSTLELGDSALYLCASSLSSYFDTQYFGPGTRLTVL.